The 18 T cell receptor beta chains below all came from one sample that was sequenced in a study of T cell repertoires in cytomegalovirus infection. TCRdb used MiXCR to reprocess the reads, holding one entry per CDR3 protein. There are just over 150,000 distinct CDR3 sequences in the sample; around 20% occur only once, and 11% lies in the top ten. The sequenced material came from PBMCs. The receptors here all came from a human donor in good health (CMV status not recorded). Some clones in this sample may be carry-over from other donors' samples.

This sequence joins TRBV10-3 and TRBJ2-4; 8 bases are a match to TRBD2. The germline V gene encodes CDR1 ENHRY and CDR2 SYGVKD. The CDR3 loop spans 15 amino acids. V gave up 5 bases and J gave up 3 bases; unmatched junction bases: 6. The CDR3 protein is CAISRAGESKNIQYF. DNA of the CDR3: TGTGCCATCAGTAGAGCGGGAGAGAGCAAAAACATTCAGTACTTC.

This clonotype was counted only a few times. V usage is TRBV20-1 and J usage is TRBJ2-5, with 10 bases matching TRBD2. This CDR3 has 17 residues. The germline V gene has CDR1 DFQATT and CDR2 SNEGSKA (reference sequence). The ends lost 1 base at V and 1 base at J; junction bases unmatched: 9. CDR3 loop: CSARGARTSGSQETQYF. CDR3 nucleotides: TGCAGTGCTAGAGGGGCGAGGACTAGCGGATCCCAAGAGACCCAGTACTTC.

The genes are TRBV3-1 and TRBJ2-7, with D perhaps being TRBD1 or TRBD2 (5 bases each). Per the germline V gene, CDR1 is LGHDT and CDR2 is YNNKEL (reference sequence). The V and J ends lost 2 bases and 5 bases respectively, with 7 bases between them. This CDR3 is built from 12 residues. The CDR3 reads CASSQRDHEQYF. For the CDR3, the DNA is TGTGCCAGCAGCCAAAGGGACCACGAGCAGTACTTC.

The CDR3 DNA is TGTGCCAGTAGTATCGGCAGGGGGAACTACGAGCAGTACTTC. It yields the protein CASSIGRGNYEQYF. The chain combines TRBV19 with TRBJ2-7, with TRBD1 identical over 7 bases. Trimming at V came to 3 bases and at J to 3 bases, leaving 5 bases not matched to a gene. The CDR3 covers 14 residues. Germline V gene lookup returns CDR1 LNHDA and CDR2 SQIVND (reference sequence).

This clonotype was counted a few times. CDR3 loop: CASSLVKRAQPQHF. Here the CDR3 DNA reads TGTGCCAGCAGCTTAGTAAAAAGGGCCCAGCCCCAGCATTTT. The chain recombines TRBV11-3 with TRBJ1-5; D gene unclear. CDR1 is SGHNT and CDR2 is YENEEA in the germline V gene. The CDR3 covers 14 residues. The ends were cut back, 1 base at V and 7 bases at J, with 11 bases in the middle.

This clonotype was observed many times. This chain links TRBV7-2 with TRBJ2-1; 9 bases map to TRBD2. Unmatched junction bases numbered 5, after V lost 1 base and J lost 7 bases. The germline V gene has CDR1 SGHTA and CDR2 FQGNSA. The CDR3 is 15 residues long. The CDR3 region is CASSLGGTSWNEQFF. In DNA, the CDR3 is TGTGCCAGCAGCTTAGGAGGGACTAGCTGGAATGAGCAGTTCTTC.

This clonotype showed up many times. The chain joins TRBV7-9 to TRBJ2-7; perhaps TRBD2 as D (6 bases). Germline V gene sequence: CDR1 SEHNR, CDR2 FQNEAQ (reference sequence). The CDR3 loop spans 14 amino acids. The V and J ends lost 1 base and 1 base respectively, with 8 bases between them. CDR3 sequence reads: CASSLVAVSYEQYF. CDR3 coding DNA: TGTGCCAGCAGCTTAGTAGCGGTTTCCTACGAGCAGTACTTC.

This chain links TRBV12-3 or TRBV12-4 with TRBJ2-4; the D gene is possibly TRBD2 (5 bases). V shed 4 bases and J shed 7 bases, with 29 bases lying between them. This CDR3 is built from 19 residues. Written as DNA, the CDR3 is TGTGCCAGCAGTTCAAGAAGTGCTGAGACCGGGGTCCGACGGAACATTCAGTACTTC. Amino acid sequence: CASSSRSAETGVRRNIQYF.

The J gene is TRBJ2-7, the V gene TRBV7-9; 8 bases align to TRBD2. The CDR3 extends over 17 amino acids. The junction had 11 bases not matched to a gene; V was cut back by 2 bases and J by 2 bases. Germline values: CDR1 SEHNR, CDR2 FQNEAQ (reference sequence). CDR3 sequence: CASSLPREGDITYEQYF. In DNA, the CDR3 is TGTGCCAGCAGCTTACCCCGGGAGGGGGACATAACCTACGAGCAGTACTTC.

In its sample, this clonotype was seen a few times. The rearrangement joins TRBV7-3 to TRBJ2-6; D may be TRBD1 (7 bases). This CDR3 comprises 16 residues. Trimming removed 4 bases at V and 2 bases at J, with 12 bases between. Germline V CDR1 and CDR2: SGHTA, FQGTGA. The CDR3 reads CASSSSRGAGANVLTF. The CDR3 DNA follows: TGTGCCAGCAGCTCAAGCAGGGGGGCTGGGGCCAACGTCCTGACTTTC.

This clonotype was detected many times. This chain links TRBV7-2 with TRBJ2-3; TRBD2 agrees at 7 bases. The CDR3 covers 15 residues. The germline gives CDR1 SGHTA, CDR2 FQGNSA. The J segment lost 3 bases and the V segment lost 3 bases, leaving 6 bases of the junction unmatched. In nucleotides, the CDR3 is TGTGCCAGCAGCTTTAGCGGGTTAAGAACAGATACGCAGTATTTT. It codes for CASSFSGLRTDTQYF.

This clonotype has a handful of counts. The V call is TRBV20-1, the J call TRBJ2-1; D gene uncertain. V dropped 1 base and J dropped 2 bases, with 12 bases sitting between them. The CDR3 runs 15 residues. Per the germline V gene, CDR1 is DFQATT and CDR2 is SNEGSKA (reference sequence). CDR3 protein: CSARVSASAYNEQFF. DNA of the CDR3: TGCAGTGCTAGAGTCAGTGCCTCGGCCTACAATGAGCAGTTCTTC.

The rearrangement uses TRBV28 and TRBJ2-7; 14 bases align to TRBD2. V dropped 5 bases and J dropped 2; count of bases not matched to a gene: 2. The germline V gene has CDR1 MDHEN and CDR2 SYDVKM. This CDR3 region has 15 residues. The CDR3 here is CASSGLAGGPYEQYF. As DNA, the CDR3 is TGTGCCAGCAGTGGACTAGCGGGGGGCCCCTACGAGCAGTACTTC.

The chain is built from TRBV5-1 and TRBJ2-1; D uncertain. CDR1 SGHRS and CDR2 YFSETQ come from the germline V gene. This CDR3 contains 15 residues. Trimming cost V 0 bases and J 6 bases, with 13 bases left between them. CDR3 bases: TGCGCCAGCAGCTTGGCCGGTCAGGCTGGCAATGAGCAGTTCTTC. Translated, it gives CASSLAGQAGNEQFF.

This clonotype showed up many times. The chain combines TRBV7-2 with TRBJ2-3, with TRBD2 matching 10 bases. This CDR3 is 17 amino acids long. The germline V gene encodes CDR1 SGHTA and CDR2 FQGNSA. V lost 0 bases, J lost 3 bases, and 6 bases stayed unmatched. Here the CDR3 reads CASSLALLAGDTDTQYF. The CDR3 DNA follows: TGTGCCAGCAGCTTAGCGCTCCTAGCGGGAGATACAGATACGCAGTATTTT.

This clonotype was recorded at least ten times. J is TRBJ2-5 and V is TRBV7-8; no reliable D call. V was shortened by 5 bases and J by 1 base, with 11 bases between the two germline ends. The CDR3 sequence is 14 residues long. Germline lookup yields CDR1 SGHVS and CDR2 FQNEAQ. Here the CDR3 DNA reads TGTGCCAGCAGCCCCATGTCAGTCCAAGAGACCCAGTACTTC. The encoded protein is CASSPMSVQETQYF.

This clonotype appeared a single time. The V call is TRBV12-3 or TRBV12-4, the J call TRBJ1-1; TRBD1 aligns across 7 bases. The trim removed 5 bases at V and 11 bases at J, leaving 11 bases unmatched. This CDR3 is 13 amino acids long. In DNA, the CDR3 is TGTGCCAGCAGTCCGGACAGGTCGTTCTGGGCTTTCTTT. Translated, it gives CASSPDRSFWAFF.

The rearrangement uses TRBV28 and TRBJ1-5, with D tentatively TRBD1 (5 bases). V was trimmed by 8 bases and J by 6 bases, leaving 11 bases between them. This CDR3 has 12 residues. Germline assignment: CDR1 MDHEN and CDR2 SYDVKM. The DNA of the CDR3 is TGTGCCAGCTGCGCAGGGCCTCAGCCCCAGCATTTT. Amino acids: CASCAGPQPQHF.